This TCR beta chain came from a study of T-cell memory formation after mild COVID-19. 5'RACE primed from the constant segment yielded TCR alpha and TCR beta cDNA libraries bearing sample barcodes and UMIs. TCRdb processed the 5' RACE reads anew with MiXCR; each CDR3 protein has one entry. The sample shows more than 400,000 distinct CDR3 sequences, roughly 18% of them seen only once. Of note for this clonotype: Its matching antigen is unknown.

Overall study findings and caveats: Contracting CD8+ clones were enriched in EMRA, CD4+ mainly in CM and EM.

This TCR came from an adult woman who had mild COVID-19 (a few samples of this study predate the infection). Cell type and time point are not known. The sequenced sample consisted of PBMCs or a T cell subset sorted from them (not recorded which).

CDR3: CASSFASGSSTDTQYF. CDR3 sequence (DNA): TGTGCCAGCAGTTTTGCGAGCGGATCTAGCACAGATACGCAGTATTTT. The chain employs TRBV12-3 or TRBV12-4 and TRBJ2-3, with D perhaps matching TRBD2 (5 bases). The V end was cut by 3 bases, the J end by 0 bases, with 13 bases between. This CDR3 region has 16 residues.